The clone carrying this T cell receptor (beta chain) was seen more than once but under ten times. Its antigen is unknown. This entry comes from a study of PD-1 blockade in classical Hodgkin lymphoma. Germline V gives CDR1 SQVTM, CDR2 ANQGSEA. The CDR3 consists of 11 residues. V dropped 7 bases and J dropped 6 bases, with 12 bases sitting between them. Measured with immunoSEQ multiplex PCR; TCRdb has only the in-frame clones, and not every one. The data hold about 60,000 clones, with roughly 92% observed a single time. Time point specified: cycle 4 day 1 (C4D1), after 6 weeks of nivolumab. All patients experienced relapse after autologous stem cell transplantation, and brentuximab vedotin exposure was variable. Study observations and caveats: The authors excluded patients who started nivolumab under 1 year after ASCT. By C4D1, CD4+ diversity increased significantly, especially in complete responders. Baseline diversity was lower in partial responders and progressors than complete responders.

This receptor was obtained from a human donor with classical Hodgkin lymphoma. The gene calls are TRBV29-1 and TRBJ1-2, with D uncertain. Sequencing used peripheral blood mononuclear cells (PBMCs), obtained before the fourth cycle of nivolumab. The CDR3 nucleotides are TGCAGCGCCATCGGAGTTGATGGCTACACCTTC. Protein: CSAIGVDGYTF.